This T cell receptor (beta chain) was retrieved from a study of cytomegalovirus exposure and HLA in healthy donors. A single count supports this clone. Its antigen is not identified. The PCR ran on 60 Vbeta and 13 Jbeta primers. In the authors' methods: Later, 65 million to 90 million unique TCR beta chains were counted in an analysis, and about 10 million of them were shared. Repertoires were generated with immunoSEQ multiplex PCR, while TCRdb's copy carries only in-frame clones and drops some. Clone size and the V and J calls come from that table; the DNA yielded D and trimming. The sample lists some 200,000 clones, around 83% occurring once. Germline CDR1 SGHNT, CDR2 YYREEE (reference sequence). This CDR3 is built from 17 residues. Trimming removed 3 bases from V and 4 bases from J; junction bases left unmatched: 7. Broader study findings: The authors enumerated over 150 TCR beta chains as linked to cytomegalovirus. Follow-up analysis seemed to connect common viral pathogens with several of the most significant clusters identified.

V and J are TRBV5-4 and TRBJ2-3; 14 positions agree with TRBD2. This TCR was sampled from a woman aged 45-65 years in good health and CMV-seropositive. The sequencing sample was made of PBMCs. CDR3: CASSSPTSGGAADTQYF. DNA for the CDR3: TGTGCCAGCAGCTCCCCGACTAGCGGGGGGGCCGCAGATACGCAGTATTTT.